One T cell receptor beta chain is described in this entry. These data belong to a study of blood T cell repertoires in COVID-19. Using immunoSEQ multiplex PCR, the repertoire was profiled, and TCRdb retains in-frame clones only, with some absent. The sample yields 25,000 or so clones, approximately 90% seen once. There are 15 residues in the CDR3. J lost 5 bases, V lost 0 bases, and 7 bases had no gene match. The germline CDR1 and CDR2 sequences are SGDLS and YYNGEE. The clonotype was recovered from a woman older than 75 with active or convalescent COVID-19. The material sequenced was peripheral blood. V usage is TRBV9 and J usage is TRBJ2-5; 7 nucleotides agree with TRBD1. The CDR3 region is CASSVGSTGWETQYF. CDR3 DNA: TGTGCCAGCAGCGTAGGGTCGACAGGGTGGGAGACCCAGTACTTC. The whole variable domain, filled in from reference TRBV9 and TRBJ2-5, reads DSGVTQTPKHLITATGQRVTLRCSPRSGDLSVYWYQQSLDQGLQFLIQYYNGEERAKGNILERFSAQQFPDLHSELNLSSLELGDSALYFCASSVGSTGWETQYFGPGTRLLVL.